Following are 32 T cell receptor beta chains from one sample sequenced in a study of T cell repertoires in cytomegalovirus infection. TCRdb ran MiXCR on the reads and lists one entry per CDR3 protein. The sample carries hundreds of thousands of distinct CDR3 sequences, approximately 24% recorded once. What was sequenced was CD8+ T cells from PBMCs. The receptor source for this set is a human donor in good health (CMV status not recorded). Some clones in this sample may be carry-over from other donors' samples.

This rearrangement joins TRBV23-1 to TRBJ1-6; D might be TRBD1 (5 bases). TRBV23-1 qualifies as an ORF whose function is uncertain. The CDR3 length is 23 residues. Trimming left V 4 bases short and J 8 bases short, with 39 bases between. CDR3 DNA: TGCGCCAGCAGTCGAAGCCCCGCAGTCCGTCTGTGGGGTACCTCTAGGGGAGATTCACCCCTCCACTTT. Its translation: CASSRSPAVRLWGTSRGDSPLHF.

The chain has TRBV9 and TRBJ2-3, with D maybe TRBD1 (6 bases). CDR1 and CDR2 (germline): SGDLS, YYNGEE. V dropped 0 bases and J dropped 0 bases, with 14 bases sitting between them. The CDR3 runs 17 residues. DNA of the CDR3: TGTGCCAGCAGCGTAGAATCCAGGGGATCTAGCACAGATACGCAGTATTTT. The encoded protein is CASSVESRGSSTDTQYF.

This clonotype was recorded once. This chain connects TRBV6-2 or TRBV6-3 to TRBJ2-7, with D perhaps TRBD1 or TRBD2 (6 bases each). V lost 5 bases and J 4 bases, leaving 12 bases between the germline ends. The CDR3 length is 13 residues. In germline, CDR1 is MNHEY, CDR2 SVGEGT. The chain's CDR3 is CASSRGLGYEQYF. The CDR3 region has the DNA TGTGCCAGCAGTCGGGGGCTCGGTTACGAGCAGTACTTC.

This clonotype was found a few times. The CDR3 is CASSTLDWNTDTQYF. The CDR3 DNA sequence: TGTGCCAGCAGTACCCTCGACTGGAACACAGATACGCAGTATTTT. The chain is built from TRBV28 and TRBJ2-3; no definite D call. The CDR3 totals 15 residues. V shed 5 bases and J shed 2 bases, with 14 bases lying between them. Germline assignment: CDR1 MDHEN and CDR2 SYDVKM. Variable domain in full (rest from reference TRBV28 and TRBJ2-3): DVKVTQSSRYLVKRTGEKVFLECVQDMDHENMFWYRQDPGLGLRLIYFSYDVKMKEKGDIPEGYSVSREKKERFSLILESASTNQTSMYLCASSTLDWNTDTQYFGPGTRLTVL.

This clonotype was picked up many times. The rearrangement joins TRBV7-9 to TRBJ1-5; 8 bases are a match to TRBD1. The CDR3 contains 15 residues. Looked up from germline, CDR1 is SEHNR and CDR2 is FQNEAQ (reference sequence). Trimming at V came to 3 bases and at J to 5 bases, leaving 6 bases not matched to a gene. The CDR3 DNA sequence: TGTGCCAGCAGCTTGCAGGGGGCTGTCGATCAGCCCCAGCATTTT. Protein: CASSLQGAVDQPQHF. The variable domain in full, with the rest retrieved from reference TRBV7-9 and TRBJ1-5, is DTGVSQNPRHKITKRGQNVTFRCDPISEHNRLYWYRQTLGQGPEFLTYFQNEAQLEKSRLLSDRFSAERPKGSFSTLEIQRTEQGDSAMYLCASSLQGAVDQPQHFGDGTRLSIL.

This clonotype was observed a handful of times. The chain joins TRBV7-4 to TRBJ1-1; 8 bases line up with TRBD1. Germline V gives CDR1 SGHVT, CDR2 SQSDAQ. With 6 bases clipped from V and 4 bases from J, the junction kept 22 bases outside the gene matches. The CDR3 is 19 residues long. CDR3 residues: CASSLTLGQGEMAATEAFF. The CDR3 DNA follows: TGTGCCAGCAGTCTCACCCTCGGACAGGGAGAGATGGCCGCCACTGAAGCTTTCTTT.

This clonotype has at least ten counts. The chain combines TRBV6-2 or TRBV6-3 with TRBJ2-4; no firm D call. The germline CDR1 and CDR2 sequences are MNHEY and SVGEGT. The length of the CDR3 is 15 residues. Trimming stripped 6 bases from V and 4 bases from J, with 16 bases between. The CDR3 DNA is TGTGCCAGCAGAAAACTTGAAGAATCAAAAAACATTCAGTACTTC. Translating gives CASRKLEESKNIQYF.

This sequence joins TRBV4-1 and TRBJ1-2; D ambiguous. The CDR3 extends over 14 amino acids. The germline V gene has CDR1 MGHRA and CDR2 YSYEKL. V dropped 5 bases and J dropped 2 bases, with 12 bases sitting between them. The CDR3 protein is CASSELEGNYGYTF. The CDR3, as DNA: TGCGCCAGCAGCGAGCTCGAAGGGAACTATGGCTACACCTTC.

The chain links TRBV6-2 or TRBV6-3 to TRBJ2-3; 8 bases agree with TRBD2. After removal of 6 bases from V and 2 bases from J, the junction contained 4 bases not matched to a gene. CDR3 length equals 14 residues. The germline CDR1 and CDR2 sequences are MNHEY and SVGEGT. The CDR3 DNA is TGTGCCAGCAGGTCTAGCGGGTCCACAGATACGCAGTATTTT. Amino acids: CASRSSGSTDTQYF.

This clonotype was seen many times. Sequence at one end of the junction differs from germline and may be a read error. The chain links TRBV7-9 to TRBJ1-5; tentative D call: TRBD1 (5 bases). Germline V gives CDR1 SEHNR, CDR2 FQNEAQ (reference sequence). This CDR3 has 14 amino acids. The CDR3 region is CASSLGDSNQPQHF. The CDR3 nucleotides are TGTGCCAGCAGTTTAGGGGACAGCAATCAGCCCCAGCATTTT.

This clonotype was counted at least ten times. The chain is built from TRBV12-3 or TRBV12-4 and TRBJ2-5; D remains ambiguous. CDR3 size: 14 residues. With 0 bases removed from V and 4 bases from J, the gap between germline ends came to 9 bases. This CDR3 reads CASSLAWRGETQYF. In DNA form, the CDR3 reads TGTGCCAGCAGTTTAGCGTGGAGAGGAGAGACCCAGTACTTC.

This chain links TRBV20-1 with TRBJ1-1; D gene unclear. CDR3 size: 13 residues. Germline lookup yields CDR1 DFQATT and CDR2 SNEGSKA (reference sequence). Trimming removed 5 bases at V and 6 bases at J, with 16 bases between. CDR3 residues: CSAQDGVAAEAFF. CDR3 nucleotides: TGCAGTGCTCAGGACGGTGTAGCGGCTGAAGCTTTCTTT.

At least ten counts were recorded for this clonotype. The genes are TRBV6-5 and TRBJ2-2, with D uncertain. Trimming cost V 7 bases and J 1 base, with 19 bases left between them. The CDR3 totals 17 residues. Germline V gives CDR1 MNHEY, CDR2 SVGAGI. CDR3: CASTPSNKLKNTGELFF. The CDR3 DNA sequence: TGTGCCAGCACTCCATCTAATAAACTAAAGAACACCGGGGAGCTGTTTTTT.

This clonotype was seen ten or more times. This chain joins TRBV6-2 or TRBV6-3 and TRBJ1-1; TRBD1 might be the D (5 bases). With 11 bases removed from V and 1 base from J, the gap between germline ends came to 14 bases. From germline, CDR1 is MNHEY and CDR2 SVGEGT. The CDR3 runs to 13 residues. DNA of the CDR3: TGTGCCTCGGGGGGAGTAGAGAACACTGAAGCTTTCTTT. Encoded protein: CASGGVENTEAFF.

The chain joins TRBV9 to TRBJ2-1; D gene unclear. CDR1 is SGDLS, CDR2 YYNGEE, per germline. V was trimmed by 0 bases and J by 8 bases, leaving 9 bases between them. The CDR3 is 13 residues long. The chain's CDR3 is CASSVGDGDEQFF. The CDR3 coding sequence is TGTGCCAGCAGCGTAGGTGACGGCGATGAGCAGTTCTTC.

This clonotype has only a few counts. The chain carries TRBV20-1 and TRBJ1-2, with D unresolved. The V gene's germline CDR1 is DFQATT and CDR2 SNEGSKA (reference sequence). This CDR3 spans 13 amino acids. The germline V and J ends were trimmed by 0 bases and 3 bases, with 8 bases remaining between them. The CDR3 here is CSAREDSDYGYTF. As DNA, the CDR3 is TGCAGTGCTAGAGAGGATTCGGACTATGGCTACACCTTC.

The gene calls are TRBV6-1 and TRBJ1-2; 7 bases match TRBD1. The CDR3 has 16 residues. With V trimmed by 1 base and J by 4 bases, 9 bases remained unmatched. The germline gives CDR1 MNHNS, CDR2 SASEGT. The CDR3 region has the DNA TGTGCCAGCAGTGAAGGACAGGGCCGTAGTATCTATGGCTACACCTTC. Translation gives CASSEGQGRSIYGYTF.

This clonotype has a handful of counts. The chain recombines TRBV6-2 or TRBV6-3 with TRBJ2-5; D possibly corresponds to TRBD1 (7 bases). The CDR3 extends over 15 amino acids. Looked up from germline, CDR1 is MNHEY and CDR2 is SVGEGT. The germline V and J ends were trimmed by 6 bases and 8 bases, with 22 bases remaining between them. The CDR3 DNA follows: TGTGCCAGCAGACCCGAACGGACAGGAGGGGGTACCCAGTACTTC. This codes for CASRPERTGGGTQYF.

The rearrangement joins TRBV7-9 to TRBJ2-7; D may be TRBD1 or TRBD2 (5 bases each). The CDR3 extends over 14 amino acids. Germline-derived CDR1 and CDR2 are SEHNR and FQNEAQ (reference sequence). The V and J ends lost 3 bases and 2 bases respectively, with 11 bases between them. DNA of the CDR3: TGTGCCAGCAGCTTCCCCGGGGCGCCCTACGAGCAGTACTTC. Protein product: CASSFPGAPYEQYF.

This clonotype was detected only a few times. The rearrangement links TRBV9 to TRBJ1-6; D is uncertain. The ends were cut back, 2 bases at V and 10 bases at J, with 10 bases in the middle. CDR1 and CDR2 from the germline V gene are SGDLS and YYNGEE. The CDR3 runs to 13 residues. DNA of the CDR3: TGTGCCAGCAGCGTCGAATCGAAATCACCCCTCCACTTT. Encoded protein: CASSVESKSPLHF.

Ten or more counts support this clonotype. The chain uses TRBV6-2 or TRBV6-3 and TRBJ1-5, with a possible D match to TRBD1 (5 bases). Trimming cost V 7 bases and J 1 base, with 5 bases left between them. Germline V gene data show CDR1 as MNHEY and CDR2 as SVGEGT. The CDR3 contains 12 residues. CDR3 residues: CASTGSNQPQHF. The DNA of the CDR3 is TGTGCCAGCACAGGGAGCAATCAGCCCCAGCATTTT.

The sample holds a few counts of this clonotype. The chain has TRBV7-9 and TRBJ2-1; D is unresolved. V dropped 3 bases and J dropped 0 bases, with 9 bases sitting between them. Germline values: CDR1 SEHNR, CDR2 FQNEAQ (reference sequence). The CDR3 consists of 15 residues. The CDR3 loop reads CASSFPFNSYNEQFF. CDR3 coding DNA: TGTGCCAGCAGCTTCCCCTTTAACTCCTACAATGAGCAGTTCTTC.

This clonotype was seen many times. The chain combines TRBV28 with TRBJ1-1, with no clear D. The CDR3 sequence is 11 residues long. V was pared by 6 bases and J by 4 bases, with 6 bases between. CDR1 is MDHEN, CDR2 SYDVKM, per germline. CDR3 sequence (DNA): TGTGCCAGCAGCCAGGTCACTGAAGCTTTCTTT. Its protein is CASSQVTEAFF.

This clonotype appeared a few times. J is TRBJ2-1 and V is TRBV9; D is uncertain. Trimming cost V 0 bases and J 7 bases, with 5 bases left between them. The CDR3 totals 12 residues. Germline V lookup: CDR1 SGDLS, CDR2 YYNGEE. As DNA, the CDR3 is TGTGCCAGCAGCGTAGTGGAGAATGAGCAGTTCTTC. It codes for CASSVVENEQFF.

This clonotype was detected ten times or more. This chain links TRBV6-1 with TRBJ2-4; weak D call: TRBD2 (5 bases). V was pared by 6 bases and J by 7 bases, with 13 bases between. The CDR3 is made up of 13 amino acids. CDR1 and CDR2 (germline): MNHNS, SASEGT. Here the CDR3 reads CASSGNFPNIQYF. In DNA, the CDR3 is TGTGCCAGCAGCGGGAACTTCCCGAACATTCAGTACTTC.

This clonotype was observed a few times. This chain connects TRBV7-6 to TRBJ2-1; the match to TRBD1 covers 8 bases. CDR1 and CDR2 from the germline V gene are SGHVS and FNYEAQ. The CDR3 runs to 14 residues. The J segment lost 8 bases and the V segment lost 6 bases, leaving 9 bases of the junction unmatched. Written as DNA, the CDR3 is TGTGCCAGCAGTCATAGGACAGGGTTCGATGAGCAGTTCTTC. Its protein is CASSHRTGFDEQFF. Complete variable domain (other parts from reference TRBV7-6 and TRBJ2-1): GAGVSQSPRYKVTKRGQDVALRCDPISGHVSLYWYRQALGQGPEFLTYFNYEAQQDKSGLPNDRFSAERPEGSISTLTIQRTEQRDSAMYRCASSHRTGFDEQFFGPGTRLTVL.

This sequence joins TRBV29-1 and TRBJ1-1, with a weak D call TRBD1 (5 bases). The CDR3 runs 14 residues. V lost 5 bases and J 1 base, leaving 14 bases between the germline ends. Looked up from germline, CDR1 is SQVTM and CDR2 is ANQGSEA. CDR3 bases: TGCAGCGTTCCCAGGGCGGGTTGGAACACTGAAGCTTTCTTT. Amino acids: CSVPRAGWNTEAFF.

The V gene is TRBV28, the J gene TRBJ2-7; D uncertain. V lost 1 base to trimming and J lost 1 base, with 5 bases between them. The germline V gene has CDR1 MDHEN and CDR2 SYDVKM. The CDR3 runs 13 residues. In DNA form, the CDR3 reads TGTGCCAGCAGTTTATTTGCTTCCTACGAGCAGTACTTC. Its protein is CASSLFASYEQYF.

The chain recombines TRBV20-1 with TRBJ2-1, with D possibly being TRBD2 (6 bases). CDR1 is DFQATT, CDR2 SNEGSKA, per germline (reference sequence). The V end was cut by 6 bases, the J end by 2 bases, with 8 bases between. The CDR3 length is 12 residues. DNA for the CDR3: TGCAGTGCCACGGGAGCCTACAATGAGCAGTTCTTC. This gives the protein CSATGAYNEQFF.

In its sample, this clonotype was seen many times. The gene calls are TRBV5-6 and TRBJ2-2; D possibly uses TRBD1 or TRBD2 (6 bases each). In germline, CDR1 is SGHDT, CDR2 YYEEEE. Trimming cost V 4 bases and J 1 base, with 11 bases left between them. This CDR3 region has 15 residues. The CDR3 coding sequence is TGTGCCAGCAGCCCGGAGGGGGTGAACACCGGGGAGCTGTTTTTT. This gives the protein CASSPEGVNTGELFF.

The chain combines TRBV6-6 with TRBJ2-3; 16 bases are shared with TRBD2. Trimming removed 0 bases from V and 5 bases from J; junction bases left unmatched: 8. This CDR3 spans 19 amino acids. The germline gives CDR1 MNHNY, CDR2 SVGAGI (reference sequence). CDR3 amino acids: CASSYSPGLAGGQGDTQYF. CDR3 coding DNA: TGTGCCAGCAGTTACTCACCGGGACTAGCGGGGGGGCAGGGAGATACGCAGTATTTT.

CDR3 DNA: TGCAGTGCTAGAGATTTAGTCCGCGGGGAGCTGTTTTTT. This sequence encodes CSARDLVRGELFF. The chain joins TRBV20-1 to TRBJ2-2; D is unclear. The CDR3 loop spans 13 amino acids. Germline V lookup: CDR1 DFQATT, CDR2 SNEGSKA (reference sequence). The V end was cut by 0 bases, the J end by 7 bases, with 9 bases between.